This T cell receptor beta chain comes out of a study of blood T cell repertoires in COVID-19. Whole-study context: The origin of the acute and convalescent COVID-19 samples was the United States, Italy and Spain. Sources were T cells, B-cell-depleted T cells, or PBMCs; the material itself was cDNA or gDNA.

The data were produced by immunoSEQ multiplex PCR, yet TCRdb's version contains in-frame clones alone and is incomplete. The sample lists approximately 150,000 clones; 75% to 90% were seen once. The V and J ends lost 5 bases and 0 bases respectively, with 12 bases between them. Germline V CDR1 and CDR2: SGHTS, YDEGEE. This CDR3 has 15 residues. The clonotype was recovered from a man aged 45 to 65 who had recovered from COVID-19. The sample was peripheral blood. The chain joins TRBV5-8 to TRBJ2-1; no reliable D call. The CDR3 loop reads CASRTRGSSYNEQFF. Here the CDR3 DNA reads TGTGCCAGCAGGACTCGCGGAAGCTCCTACAATGAGCAGTTCTTC.